At least ten counts were recorded for the clone carrying this T cell receptor (beta chain). The time point here: patch test 2, 6 weeks after DPC sensitization. Sample treatment: therapeutic diphenylcyclopropenone sensitization with weekly scalp DPC. Total RNA was isolated from unfractionated whole blood. It was the library that attached unique molecular identifiers to individual cDNA molecules. Each CDR3 protein is one row after TCRdb ran MiXCR on the RACE reads. Here the sample spans fewer than 150,000 distinct CDR3 sequences, approximately 12% being singletons. CDR3 length equals 15 residues. V was clipped by 6 bases and J by 0 bases; unmatched bases: 5. The germline CDR1 and CDR2 sequences are MDHEN and SYDVKM. These data come from a study of human T cells and chemical hapten exposure.

The chain joins TRBV28 to TRBJ1-1; 9 bases are shared with TRBD1. The specimen was whole blood, collected in connection with sensitization to the hapten diphenylcyclopropenone (DPC). This receptor was obtained from a woman aged 45-59 years with alopecia areata. Some clones in this sample may be carry-over from other donors' samples. The CDR3 is CASRQQGAVNTEAFF. The CDR3 nucleotides read TGTGCCAGCAGGCAACAGGGGGCTGTGAACACTGAAGCTTTCTTT.